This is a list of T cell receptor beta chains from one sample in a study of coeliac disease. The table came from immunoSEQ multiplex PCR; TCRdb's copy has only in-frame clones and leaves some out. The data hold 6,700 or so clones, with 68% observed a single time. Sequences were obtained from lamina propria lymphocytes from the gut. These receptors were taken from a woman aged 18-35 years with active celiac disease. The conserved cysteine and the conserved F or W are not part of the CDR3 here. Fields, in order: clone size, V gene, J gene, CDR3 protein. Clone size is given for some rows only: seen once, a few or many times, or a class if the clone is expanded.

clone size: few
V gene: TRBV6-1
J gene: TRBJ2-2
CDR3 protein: ASSEARVGELF

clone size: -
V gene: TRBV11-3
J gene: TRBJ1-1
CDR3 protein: ASSQSLNTEAF

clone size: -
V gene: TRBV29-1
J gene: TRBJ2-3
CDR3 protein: SVGGSGGLDTQY

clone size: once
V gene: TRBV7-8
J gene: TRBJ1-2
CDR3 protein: ASSLYGQGDYGYT

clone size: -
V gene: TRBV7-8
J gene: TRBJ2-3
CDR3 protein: ASSLLAGFEGTDTQY

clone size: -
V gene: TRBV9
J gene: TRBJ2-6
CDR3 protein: ASSVGRGGNAGANVLT

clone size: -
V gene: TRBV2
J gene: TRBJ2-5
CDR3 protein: ASSLQGFGQETQY

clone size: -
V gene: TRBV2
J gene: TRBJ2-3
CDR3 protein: ASSLLAGGTDTQY

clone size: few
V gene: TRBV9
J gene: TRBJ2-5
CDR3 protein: ASSPGQFYQETQY

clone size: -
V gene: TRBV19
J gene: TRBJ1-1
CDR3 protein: ASSMTVNTEAF

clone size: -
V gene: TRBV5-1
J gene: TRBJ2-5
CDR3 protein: ASSSTGSLGETQY

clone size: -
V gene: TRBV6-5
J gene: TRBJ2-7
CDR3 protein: ASRNGQLYEQY

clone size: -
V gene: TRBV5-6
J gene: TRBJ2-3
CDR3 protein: ASSSQGTNTDTQY

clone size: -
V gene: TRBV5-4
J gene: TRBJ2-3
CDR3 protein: ASSLRRGKQTDTQY

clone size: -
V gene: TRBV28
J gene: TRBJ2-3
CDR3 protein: ASSSRLAATDTQY

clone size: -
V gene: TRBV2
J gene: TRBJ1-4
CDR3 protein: ASSVNRGEKLF